The 8 T cell receptor beta chains in this list originate from one sample, sequenced in a study of cytomegalovirus exposure and HLA in healthy donors. A multiplex PCR was run with 60 Vbeta primers and 13 Jbeta primers. Generated by immunoSEQ multiplex PCR, the TCRdb table keeps only in-frame clones and is missing some. The sample lists under 200,000 clones; about 70% were seen once. The sequencing input was PBMCs. These receptors were obtained from a woman between 18 and 30 years old in good health and CMV-seropositive.

The CDR3 nucleotides are TGTGCCTGGAGTGTATCAGGGGCCCTTAACTATGGCTACACCTTC. As protein: CAWSVSGALNYGYTF. This rearrangement joins TRBV30 to TRBJ1-2, with a possible D match to TRBD1 (6 bases). The CDR3 is 15 residues long. Trimming took off 0 bases at V and 1 base at J, with 12 bases between the two ends. Per germline, CDR1 GTSNPN and CDR2 SVGIG (reference sequence).

The rearrangement links TRBV19 to TRBJ1-1; weak D call: TRBD1 (6 bases). The CDR3 runs to 15 residues. Between the trimmed V and J ends, which lost 6 bases and 0 bases, there was a span of 14 bases. Germline loops: CDR1 LNHDA, CDR2 SQIVND (reference sequence). The DNA for the CDR3 is TGTGCCAGTAGAGTCTGGACAGCCATGAACACTGAAGCTTTCTTT. Translation: CASRVWTAMNTEAFF. The full variable domain, its missing parts supplied by reference TRBV19 and TRBJ1-1, is DGGITQSPKYLFRKEGQNVTLSCEQNLNHDAMYWYRQDPGQGLRLIYYSQIVNDFQKGDIAEGYSVSREKKESFPLTVTSAQKNPTAFYLCASRVWTAMNTEAFFGQGTRLTVV.

This sequence joins TRBV7-9 and TRBJ1-2; no clear D. The CDR3 runs to 15 residues. Germline loops: CDR1 SEHNR, CDR2 FQNEAQ (reference sequence). V was cut by 1 base and J by 8 bases, with 17 bases left in between. This CDR3 is CASSLVDRRHGGYTF. The CDR3 coding sequence is TGTGCCAGCAGCTTAGTGGATCGCCGGCACGGGGGCTACACCTTC.

V gene TRBV15 combines with J gene TRBJ1-1; D is ambiguous. Trimming stripped 8 bases from V and 6 bases from J, with 16 bases between. Germline-derived CDR1 and CDR2 are LNHNV and YYDKDF (reference sequence). This CDR3 contains 13 residues. The CDR3 spells CATGTSHDSEAFF. CDR3 DNA: TGTGCCACCGGTACCTCTCACGACTCTGAAGCTTTCTTT.

The gene calls are TRBV27 and TRBJ2-5; TRBD1 might be the D (6 bases). The end of the DNA fits TRBJ2-7 better, so the J call may be wrong. Germline V gene data show CDR1 as MNHEY and CDR2 as SMNVEV (reference sequence). This CDR3 has 15 residues. The CDR3 is CASKTGTSLTYEQYF. The CDR3, as DNA: TGTGCCAGCAAGACCGGGACATCCTTAACCTACGAGCAGTACTTC.

The rearrangement links TRBV19 to TRBJ1-1; TRBD1 matches at 9 bases. The trim removed 6 bases at V and 3 bases at J, leaving 8 bases unmatched. Germline CDR1 LNHDA, CDR2 SQIVND (reference sequence). The CDR3 length is 15 residues. CDR3 sequence reads: CASRQSGTGYTEAFF. The CDR3 coding sequence is TGTGCCAGTAGGCAATCGGGGACAGGGTACACTGAAGCTTTCTTT.

This clone appeared once. The V call is TRBV27, the J call TRBJ1-4; 11 bases line up with TRBD1. The J segment lost 6 bases and the V segment lost 3 bases, leaving 6 bases of the junction unmatched. The CDR3 has 16 residues. Germline CDR1 is MNHEY and CDR2 is SMNVEV (reference sequence). In DNA form, the CDR3 reads TGTGCCAGCAGTTTTCTCGGGACAGGGGGAGATGAAAAACTGTTTTTT. Translating it yields CASSFLGTGGDEKLFF.

This rearrangement joins TRBV14 to TRBJ2-3; D is undetermined. The CDR3 has 11 residues. Germline CDR1 SGHDN, CDR2 FVKESK. V was trimmed by 1 base and J by 6 bases, leaving 2 bases between them. The CDR3 DNA reads as TGTGCCAGCAGCCAAGCGGATACGCAGTATTTT. This codes for CASSQADTQYF.